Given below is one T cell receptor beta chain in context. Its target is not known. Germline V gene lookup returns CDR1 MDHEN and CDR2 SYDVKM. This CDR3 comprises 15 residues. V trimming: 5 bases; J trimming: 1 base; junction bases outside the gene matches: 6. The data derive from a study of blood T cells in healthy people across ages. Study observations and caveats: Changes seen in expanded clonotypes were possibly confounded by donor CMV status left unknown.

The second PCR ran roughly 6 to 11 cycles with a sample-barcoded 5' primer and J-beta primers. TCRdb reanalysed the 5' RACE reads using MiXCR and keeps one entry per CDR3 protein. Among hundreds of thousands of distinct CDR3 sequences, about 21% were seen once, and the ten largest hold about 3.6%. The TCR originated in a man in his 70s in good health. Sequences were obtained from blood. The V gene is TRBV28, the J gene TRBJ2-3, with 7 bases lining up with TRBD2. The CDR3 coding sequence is TGTGCCAGCAGTCGAGCGGGGCTAGGCACAGATACGCAGTATTTT. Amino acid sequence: CASSRAGLGTDTQYF.